The rows below give T cell receptor beta chains drawn from one sample of a study of Graves' ophthalmopathy and Graves' hyperthyroidism. TCRdb reprocessed the multiplex PCR reads with MiXCR, giving one entry per CDR3 protein. The sample holds about 740,000 distinct CDR3 sequences; 40% are singletons and the top ten take roughly 45%. Sequencing was done on a sample of peripheral blood. Every receptor here comes from an adult man with Graves' ophthalmopathy. Both conserved end residues are part of each CDR3. The D gene is left open where the match is weak. Where a row states a size, it is once, few, many or the class of an expanded clone; other rows omit it.

j_call,v_call,clone_size,d_call,cdr3_aa,cdr3_nt
TRBJ1-6,TRBV2,many,TRBD1,CASSGGVDRVRHNSPLHF,TGTGCCAGCAGTGGCGGGGTTGACAGGGTCCGACATAATTCACCCCTCCACTTT
TRBJ2-5,TRBV2,NA,TRBD1,CASSRTGAEETQYF,TGTGCCAGCAGCCGGACAGGGGCTGAAGAGACCCAGTACTTC
TRBJ1-1,TRBV10-3,NA,NA,CVSSITGLEAFF,TGTGTCAGCAGTATTACAGGGCTTGAAGCTTTCTTT
TRBJ1-2,TRBV29-1,NA,NA,CSVDDGMGSSGYTF,TGCAGCGTTGATGACGGAATGGGGAGTAGTGGCTACACCTTC
TRBJ2-7,TRBV14,many,NA,CASSQGQGRLRYF,TGTGCCAGCAGCCAGGGCCAAGGGCGTTTGCGGTACTTC
TRBJ2-5,TRBV7-9,NA,NA,CASSLIGQTETQYF,TGTGCCAGCAGCTTAATAGGACAAACAGAGACCCAGTACTTC
TRBJ1-1,TRBV10-3,many,TRBD1,CAISEPGQDSEAFF,TGTGCCATCAGTGAGCCGGGACAGGACAGTGAAGCTTTCTTT
TRBJ1-4,TRBV12-3/TRBV12-4,many,NA,CATALNAGFGEKLFF,TGTGCCACCGCATTAAACGCGGGATTCGGTGAAAAACTGTTTTTT
TRBJ1-4,TRBV29-1,many,TRBD1,CSVGQGSTNEKLFF,TGCAGCGTGGGACAGGGGTCTACTAATGAAAAACTGTTTTTT
TRBJ1-2,TRBV29-1,NA,NA,CSLSMIAGPVYGYTF,TGCAGCTTGAGTATGATTGCAGGGCCGGTCTATGGCTACACCTTC
TRBJ1-5,TRBV6-5,NA,NA,CASSYGRYSNQPQHF,TGTGCCAGCAGTTACGGGCGGTATAGCAATCAGCCCCAGCATTTT
TRBJ1-6,TRBV2,NA,NA,CASTPKRNGSPLHF,TGTGCCAGCACCCCGAAAAGGAACGGGTCACCCCTCCACTTT
TRBJ2-3,TRBV10-2,few,NA,CASSEGGLGDTQYF,TGCGCCAGCAGTGAGGGCGGGTTGGGAGATACGCAGTATTTT
TRBJ1-1,TRBV7-9,many,NA,CASSFYPTEAFF,TGTGCCAGCAGCTTCTACCCCACTGAAGCTTTCTTT
TRBJ2-5,TRBV4-1,few,NA,CASSHPGRYETQYF,TGCGCCAGCAGCCACCCAGGACGCTACGAGACCCAGTACTTC
TRBJ1-1,TRBV9,NA,TRBD1,CASSVGDRVRTEAFF,TGTGCCAGCAGCGTCGGGGACAGGGTGAGGACTGAAGCTTTCTTT
TRBJ2-1,TRBV29-1,NA,NA,CSVGGNEQFF,TGCAGCGTTGGAGGCAATGAGCAGTTCTTC
TRBJ2-7,TRBV29-1,many,NA,CSVGEQYF,TGCAGCGTTGGGGAGCAGTACTTC
TRBJ1-5,TRBV24-1,many,NA,CATSKAGDGNQPQHF,TGTGCCACCAGTAAGGCAGGGGATGGGAATCAGCCCCAGCATTTT
TRBJ1-4,TRBV25-1,many,NA,CASSFSSGDREKLFF,TGTGCCAGCAGTTTTTCGTCCGGGGATAGGGAAAAACTGTTTTTT